This entry describes one T cell receptor beta chain. V lost 1 base and J lost 0, with 16 bases in between. The CDR3 spans 18 residues. Germline V gives CDR1 KGHSH, CDR2 LQKENI. The data belong to a study of blood T cell repertoires in COVID-19. Study information: Collection of acute and convalescent COVID-19 samples took place in the United States, Italy and Spain.

Per the study methods: Reference gene primer amplification in the assay estimated nucleated cell counts. Data came from immunoSEQ multiplex PCR; TCRdb stores just in-frame clones and leaves some out. The DNA gave D and trimming, while V, J and clone size come from that table. The sample shows about 140,000 clones, about 80% of them seen only once. The chain has TRBV18 and TRBJ2-1, with D maybe TRBD1 (5 bases). The clonotype comes from a woman aged 55-70 years with acute or convalescent COVID-19. Sample: peripheral blood. CDR3 region: CASSPLTTAGFSYNEQFF. CDR3 DNA sequence: TGTGCCAGCTCACCACTCACCACGGCAGGGTTCTCCTACAATGAGCAGTTCTTC.